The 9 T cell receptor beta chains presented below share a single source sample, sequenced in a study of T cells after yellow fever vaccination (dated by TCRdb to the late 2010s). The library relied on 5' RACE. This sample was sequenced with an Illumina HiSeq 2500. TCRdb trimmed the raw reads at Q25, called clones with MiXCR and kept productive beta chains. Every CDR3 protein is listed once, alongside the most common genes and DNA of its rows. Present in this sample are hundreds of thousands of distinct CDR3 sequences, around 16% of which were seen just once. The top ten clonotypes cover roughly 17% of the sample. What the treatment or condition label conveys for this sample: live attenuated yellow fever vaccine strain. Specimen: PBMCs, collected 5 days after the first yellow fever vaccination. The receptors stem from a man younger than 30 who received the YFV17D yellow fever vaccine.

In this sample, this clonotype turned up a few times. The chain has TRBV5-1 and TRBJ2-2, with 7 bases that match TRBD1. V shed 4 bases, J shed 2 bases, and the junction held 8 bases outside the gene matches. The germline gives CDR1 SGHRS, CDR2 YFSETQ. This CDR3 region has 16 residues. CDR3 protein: CASSPPGQRNTGELFF. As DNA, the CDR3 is TGCGCCAGCAGCCCCCCGGGACAGAGAAACACCGGGGAGCTGTTTTTT.

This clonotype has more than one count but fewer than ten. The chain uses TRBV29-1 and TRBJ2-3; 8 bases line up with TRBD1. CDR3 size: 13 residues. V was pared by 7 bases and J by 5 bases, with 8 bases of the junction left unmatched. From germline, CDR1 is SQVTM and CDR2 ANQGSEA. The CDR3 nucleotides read TGCAGCGCCGCGACAGGGGTGGGAGATACGCAGTATTTT. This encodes CSAATGVGDTQYF.

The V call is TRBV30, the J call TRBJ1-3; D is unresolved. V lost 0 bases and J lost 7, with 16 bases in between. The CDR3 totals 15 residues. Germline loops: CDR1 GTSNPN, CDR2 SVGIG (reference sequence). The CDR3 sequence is CAWSVELLRWNTIYF. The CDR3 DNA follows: TGTGCCTGGAGTGTAGAACTCCTAAGGTGGAACACCATATATTTT.

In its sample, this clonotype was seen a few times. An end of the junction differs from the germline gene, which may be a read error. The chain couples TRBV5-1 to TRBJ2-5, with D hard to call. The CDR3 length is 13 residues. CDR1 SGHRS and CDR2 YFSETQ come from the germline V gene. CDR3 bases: TGTGCCAGCAGCCTAGACACTGGGGAGACCCAGTACTTC. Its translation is CASSLDTGETQYF.

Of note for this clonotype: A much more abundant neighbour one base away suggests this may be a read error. CDR3 region: CASSLERQETQYF. The CDR3 coding sequence is TGTGCCAGCAGCTTAGAAAGACAAGAGACCCAGTACTTC. The genes are TRBV7-2 and TRBJ2-5; D gene unclear. The V gene's germline CDR1 is SGHTA and CDR2 FQGNSA. The V gene lost 1 base and the J gene lost 2 bases, with 5 bases spanning the gap. This CDR3 comprises 13 residues.

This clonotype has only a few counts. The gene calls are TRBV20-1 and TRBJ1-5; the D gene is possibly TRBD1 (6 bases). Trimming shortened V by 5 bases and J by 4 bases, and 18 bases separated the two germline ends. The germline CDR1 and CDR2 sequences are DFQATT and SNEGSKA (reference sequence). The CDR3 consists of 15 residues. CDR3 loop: CSALYAAGVNQPQHF. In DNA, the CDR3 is TGCAGTGCTCTCTATGCGGCAGGGGTGAATCAGCCCCAGCATTTT.

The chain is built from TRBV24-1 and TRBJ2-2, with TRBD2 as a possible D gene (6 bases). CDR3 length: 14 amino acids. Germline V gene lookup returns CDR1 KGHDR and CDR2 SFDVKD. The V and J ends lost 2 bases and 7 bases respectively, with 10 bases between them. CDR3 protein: CATSDWREHGELFF. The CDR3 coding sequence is TGTGCCACCAGTGATTGGAGGGAACACGGGGAGCTGTTTTTT.

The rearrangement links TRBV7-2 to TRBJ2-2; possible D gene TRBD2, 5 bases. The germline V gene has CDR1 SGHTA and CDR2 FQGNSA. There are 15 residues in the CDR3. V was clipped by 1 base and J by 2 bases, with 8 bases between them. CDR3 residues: CASSLDRDNTGELFF. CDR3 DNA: TGTGCCAGCAGCTTAGATCGGGATAACACCGGGGAGCTGTTTTTT.

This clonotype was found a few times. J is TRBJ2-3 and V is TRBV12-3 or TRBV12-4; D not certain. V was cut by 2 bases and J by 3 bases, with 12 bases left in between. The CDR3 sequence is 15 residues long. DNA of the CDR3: TGTGCCAGCAGTTTACCCAGCGTCGGGACAGATACGCAGTATTTT. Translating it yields CASSLPSVGTDTQYF.